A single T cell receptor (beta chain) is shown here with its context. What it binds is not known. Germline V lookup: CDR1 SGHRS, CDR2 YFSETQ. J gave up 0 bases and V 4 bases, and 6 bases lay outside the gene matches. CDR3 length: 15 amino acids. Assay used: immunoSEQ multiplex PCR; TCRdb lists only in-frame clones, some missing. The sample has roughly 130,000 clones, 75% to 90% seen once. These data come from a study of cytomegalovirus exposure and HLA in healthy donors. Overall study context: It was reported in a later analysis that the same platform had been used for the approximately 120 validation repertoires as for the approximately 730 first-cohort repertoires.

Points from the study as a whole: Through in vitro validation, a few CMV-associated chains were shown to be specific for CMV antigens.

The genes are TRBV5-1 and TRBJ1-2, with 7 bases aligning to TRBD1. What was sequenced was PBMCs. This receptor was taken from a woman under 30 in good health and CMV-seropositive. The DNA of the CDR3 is TGCGCCAGCAGCGGGGGACAGAAGACTAACTATGGCTACACCTTC. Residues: CASSGGQKTNYGYTF.